Shown below are 30 T cell receptor beta chains from a single sample sequenced in a study of Ad26.COV2.S vaccination and SARS-CoV-2 variants. The treatment denotes: approximately 18 received Ad26.COV2.S at low or high dose, single or two shots; about 5 received placebo; per-sample allocation not given. At day 63 after the first vaccine or placebo injection, samples were drawn. Method: immunoSEQ multiplex PCR; TCRdb's copy keeps in-frame clones and lacks some. This sample yields about 400,000 clones, of which 75% to 90% are seen a single time; over 1.5% belongs to the top ten. The starting material was peripheral blood, obtained in a trial of Ad26.COV2.S vaccine versus placebo. Receptors were obtained from a person between 18 and 65 years old who received the Ad26.COV2.S COVID-19 vaccine or a placebo.

The chain is built from TRBV4-3 and TRBJ2-3, with TRBD1 matching over 10 bases. J gave up 2 bases and V 1 base, and 0 bases lay outside the gene matches. CDR3 size: 15 residues. The V gene's germline CDR1 is LGHNA and CDR2 YSLEER. In nucleotides, the CDR3 is TGCGCCAGCAGCCAAGGACAGGGGGCCACAGATACGCAGTATTTT. Amino acids: CASSQGQGATDTQYF.

The rearrangement links TRBV30 to TRBJ2-3; 8 positions agree with TRBD2. CDR3 length equals 15 residues. The germline V gene has CDR1 GTSNPN and CDR2 SVGIG (reference sequence). J was trimmed by 5 bases and V by 1 base; bases with no gene match: 8. The CDR3, as DNA: TGTGCCTGGAGTGGGTGGCTAGCGGGTGAAGATACGCAGTATTTT. Its protein product is CAWSGWLAGEDTQYF.

J is TRBJ2-3 and V is TRBV19; the D is unclear. The V and J ends lost 0 bases and 6 bases respectively, with 7 bases between them. Germline values: CDR1 LNHDA, CDR2 SQIVND (reference sequence). This CDR3 comprises 13 residues. CDR3 nucleotides: TGTGCCAGTAGTATAGATGGAAGGGATACGCAGTATTTT. Translating gives CASSIDGRDTQYF.

The chain links TRBV11-3 to TRBJ1-3; unclear D gene. CDR1 SGHNT and CDR2 YENEEA come from the germline V gene. The CDR3 runs to 16 residues. V lost 0 bases, J lost 1 base, and 10 bases lay in between. DNA for the CDR3: TGTGCCAGCAGCTTAGAACGAGGGCTATCTGGAAACACCATATATTTT. Amino acids: CASSLERGLSGNTIYF.

The chain recombines TRBV14 with TRBJ2-7, with D maybe TRBD1 (6 bases). CDR3 length: 14 amino acids. Trimming removed 4 bases at V and 2 bases at J, with 12 bases between. Germline V gene data show CDR1 as SGHDN and CDR2 as FVKESK. CDR3 nucleotide sequence: TGTGCCAGCAGCCCGAATCAGGGGCCCTACGAGCAGTACTTC. This encodes CASSPNQGPYEQYF.

The rearrangement joins TRBV19 to TRBJ1-5; weak D call: TRBD1 (5 bases). The CDR3 spans 13 residues. Per the germline V gene, CDR1 is LNHDA and CDR2 is SQIVND (reference sequence). Trimming left V 7 bases short and J 1 base short, with 8 bases between. The DNA for the CDR3 is TGTGCCAGTAACAGGTGGAGCAATCAGCCCCAGCATTTT. Its translation is CASNRWSNQPQHF.

The rearrangement links TRBV19 to TRBJ2-1; D is uncertain. The CDR3 has 14 amino acids. In germline, CDR1 is LNHDA, CDR2 SQIVND (reference sequence). V lost 5 bases and J lost 6, with 14 bases in between. DNA of the CDR3: TGTGCCAGTAGTCCCCGACCTAATGGCAATGAGCAGTTCTTC. Encoded protein: CASSPRPNGNEQFF.

CDR3 nucleotide sequence: TGTGCCAGCAGCTACGAAGGAGGACAGGGTTCTGGCTACACCTTC. It yields the protein CASSYEGGQGSGYTF. The chain has TRBV7-3 and TRBJ1-2; TRBD1 aligns across 8 bases. V gave up 4 bases and J gave up 7 bases; unmatched junction bases: 11. This CDR3 has 15 amino acids. Per germline, CDR1 SGHTA and CDR2 FQGTGA.

The chain employs TRBV24-1 and TRBJ2-6, with D possibly being TRBD2 (5 bases). Germline-derived CDR1 and CDR2 are KGHDR and SFDVKD. Deletions cut 1 base from V and 0 bases from J, with 12 bases between. This CDR3 has 18 residues. The CDR3 region has the DNA TGTGCCACCAGTGATTTACCTGGACGGGACTCTGGGGCCAACGTCCTGACTTTC. It codes for CATSDLPGRDSGANVLTF.

V gene TRBV7-3 combines with J gene TRBJ2-3, with a weak D call TRBD2 (6 bases). The germline CDR1 and CDR2 sequences are SGHTA and FQGTGA. V was shortened by 5 bases and J by 2 bases, with 11 bases between the two germline ends. The CDR3 extends over 14 amino acids. The CDR3 DNA is TGTGCCAGCAGCCCTAAGCGGGTCACAGATACGCAGTATTTT. Amino acids: CASSPKRVTDTQYF. The whole variable domain, remainder taken from reference TRBV7-3 and TRBJ2-3, is GAGVSQTPSNKVTEKGKYVELRCDPISGHTALYWYRQSLGQGPEFLIYFQGTGAADDSGLPNDRFFAVRPEGSVSTLKIQRTERGDSAVYLCASSPKRVTDTQYFGPGTRLTVL.

The chain combines TRBV28 with TRBJ2-7, with TRBD2 matching 7 bases. Trimming cost V 2 bases and J 6 bases; bases outside gene matches: 1. CDR3 length: 12 amino acids. Looked up from germline, CDR1 is MDHEN and CDR2 is SYDVKM. The CDR3 sequence: CASSLAGAEQYF. The CDR3 nucleotides are TGTGCCAGCAGTTTAGCGGGAGCCGAGCAGTACTTC.

This chain connects TRBV28 to TRBJ1-1; a possible D gene is TRBD1 (6 bases). The CDR3 has 19 amino acids. Germline CDR1 reads MDHEN; CDR2 reads SYDVKM. Deletions cut 6 bases from V and 1 base from J, with 27 bases between. Here the CDR3 DNA reads TGTGCCAGCAGCGCCCACCAGCGGACAGTGGGTAGGGCGAACACTGAAGCTTTCTTT. This translates into CASSAHQRTVGRANTEAFF. Combining the CDR3 with reference TRBV28 and TRBJ1-1 gives the whole variable domain DVKVTQSSRYLVKRTGEKVFLECVQDMDHENMFWYRQDPGLGLRLIYFSYDVKMKEKGDIPEGYSVSREKKERFSLILESASTNQTSMYLCASSAHQRTVGRANTEAFFGQGTRLTVV.

A single count supports this clone. The genes are TRBV7-3 and TRBJ2-2; D uncertain. The germline gives CDR1 SGHTA, CDR2 FQGTGA. The CDR3 runs to 13 residues. V gave up 2 bases and J gave up 4 bases, with 5 bases separating them. The CDR3, as DNA: TGTGCCAGCAGCTTAGGTTCCACCGGGGAGCTGTTTTTT. It translates to CASSLGSTGELFF.

The V gene is TRBV15, the J gene TRBJ2-7; tentative D call: TRBD2 (6 bases). CDR3 size: 15 residues. V was trimmed by 4 bases and J by 1 base, leaving 14 bases between them. Germline V CDR1 and CDR2: LNHNV, YYDKDF (reference sequence). The CDR3 DNA sequence: TGTGCCACCAGCATTGAGGAGGGACTTTCCTACGAGCAGTACTTC. As protein: CATSIEEGLSYEQYF.

The V and J genes are TRBV2 and TRBJ2-5; 7 bases match TRBD2. Trimming took 7 bases from V and 1 from J; bases not matched to a gene: 6. This CDR3 is built from 14 residues. CDR1 is SNHLY and CDR2 is FYNNEI in the germline V gene. CDR3 DNA sequence: TGTGCCAGCACCCCGACTAGCCGCCAAGAGACCCAGTACTTC. This encodes CASTPTSRQETQYF.

This chain uses TRBV10-3 with TRBJ2-7; the D gene is possibly TRBD2 (5 bases). The germline gives CDR1 ENHRY, CDR2 SYGVKD. This CDR3 comprises 16 residues. Trimming shortened V by 0 bases and J by 0 bases, and 12 bases separated the two germline ends. CDR3 region: CAISESRGSSSYEQYF. The DNA for the CDR3 is TGTGCCATCAGTGAGTCAAGAGGGTCAAGCTCCTACGAGCAGTACTTC.

This clone turned up a few times. The V gene is TRBV4-2, the J gene TRBJ2-2; the D gene is possibly TRBD1 (5 bases). Trimming stripped 5 bases from V and 8 bases from J, with 24 bases between. The CDR3 covers 17 residues. CDR1 and CDR2 from the germline V gene are LGHNA and YNFKEQ. The DNA of the CDR3 is TGTGCCAGCAGCGCTTATTCTGGGGCGAACAATCCTGGGGAGCTGTTTTTT. Translated, it gives CASSAYSGANNPGELFF.

This clone was detected once. V gene TRBV6-1 combines with J gene TRBJ1-5; D gene unclear. CDR1 is MNHNS, CDR2 SASEGT, per germline. Trimming took off 0 bases at V and 2 bases at J, with 8 bases between the two ends. CDR3 length equals 15 residues. The CDR3: CASSEAVEGNQPQHF. The DNA of the CDR3 is TGTGCCAGCAGTGAAGCGGTGGAGGGCAATCAGCCCCAGCATTTT.

V and J are TRBV7-3 and TRBJ2-3; a weak D match, TRBD2 (5 bases). CDR3 length equals 13 residues. The V end lost 3 bases, the J end lost 9 bases, and 13 bases lay between the germline ends. The germline V gene has CDR1 SGHTA and CDR2 FQGTGA. CDR3 in amino acids: CASSFPGSGTQYF. CDR3 DNA sequence: TGTGCCAGCAGCTTCCCGGGGTCTGGAACGCAGTATTTT.

The chain carries TRBV21-1 and TRBJ2-2; the table names TRBD1, a call not compared with the DNA. TRBV21-1 is deemed a pseudogene. The CDR3 covers 20 residues. Here the CDR3 reads CASSTPGQGILVSDTGELFF. Written as DNA, the CDR3 is TGTGCCAGCAGCACGCCGGGACAGGGGATCCTCGTCTCGGACACCGGGGAGCTGTTTTTT.

The chain carries TRBV2 and TRBJ2-5; no clear D gene. The CDR3 is 12 residues long. Germline V gene sequence: CDR1 SNHLY, CDR2 FYNNEI. The V gene lost 10 bases and the J gene lost 2 bases, with 11 bases spanning the gap. In nucleotides, the CDR3 is TGTGCCACCACACCCGAGCAAGAGACCCAGTACTTC. This translates into CATTPEQETQYF.

The chain recombines TRBV11-3 with TRBJ2-5; D is unresolved. V was pared by 5 bases and J by 9 bases, with 19 bases between. The length of the CDR3 is 14 residues. The germline CDR1 and CDR2 sequences are SGHNT and YENEEA. The CDR3 here is CASSRLDLGSPQYF. CDR3 DNA sequence: TGTGCCAGCAGCCGCCTCGACCTGGGGTCACCCCAGTACTTC.

CDR3 region: CSVEEYRGYGYTF. The CDR3 DNA is TGCAGCGTTGAAGAGTACAGGGGTTATGGCTACACCTTC. The chain is built from TRBV29-1 and TRBJ1-2; 7 bases are shared with TRBD1. Germline V gene lookup returns CDR1 SQVTM and CDR2 ANQGSEA. Trimming removed 0 bases from V and 5 bases from J; junction bases left unmatched: 3. The CDR3 sequence is 13 residues long.

This CDR3 reads CASKKTGQTHTEAFF. The CDR3 nucleotides are TGCGCCAGCAAAAAAACCGGACAGACACACACTGAAGCTTTCTTT. The genes are TRBV5-1 and TRBJ1-1; possibly TRBD1 for D (6 bases). The CDR3 consists of 15 residues. Germline lookup yields CDR1 SGHRS and CDR2 YFSETQ. V was clipped by 6 bases and J by 3 bases, with 18 bases between them.

V usage is TRBV6-2 or TRBV6-3 and J usage is TRBJ2-3, with TRBD2 matching over 8 bases. CDR3 size: 15 residues. V gave up 2 bases and J gave up 0 bases; unmatched junction bases: 1. CDR1 is MNHEY and CDR2 is SVGEGT in the germline V gene. DNA of the CDR3: TGTGCCAGCAGTTACGCTAGCGGGAGCACAGATACGCAGTATTTT. Its protein is CASSYASGSTDTQYF.

This chain uses TRBV5-5 with TRBJ1-3, with D tentatively TRBD1 (5 bases). This CDR3 is built from 15 residues. V lost 5 bases and J 8 bases, leaving 20 bases between the germline ends. Germline V gives CDR1 SGHKS, CDR2 YYEKEE (reference sequence). The CDR3 is CASSYGYSRGDTIYF. Written as DNA, the CDR3 is TGTGCCAGCAGTTACGGATATTCACGGGGGGACACCATATATTTT. The variable domain in full, completed from reference TRBV5-5 and TRBJ1-3, reads DAGVTQSPTHLIKTRGQQVTLRCSPISGHKSVSWYQQVLGQGPQFIFQYYEKEERGRGNFPDRFSARQFPNYSSELNVNALLLGDSALYLCASSYGYSRGDTIYFGEGSWLTVV.

The chain employs TRBV5-6 and TRBJ1-5, with TRBD1 identical over 7 bases. This CDR3 contains 13 residues. Looked up from germline, CDR1 is SGHDT and CDR2 is YYEEEE. V was pared by 4 bases and J by 5 bases, with 3 bases of the junction left unmatched. The CDR3 loop reads CASSAGQDQPQHF. The CDR3 bases are TGTGCCAGCAGCGCTGGACAGGATCAGCCCCAGCATTTT.

The V and J genes are TRBV5-1 and TRBJ1-2; D unresolved. V lost 1 base and J lost 6, with 7 bases in between. The germline V gene encodes CDR1 SGHRS and CDR2 YFSETQ. The CDR3 is 12 amino acids. CDR3 bases: TGCGCCAGCAGCTTGACACTTGATGGCTACACCTTC. This gives the protein CASSLTLDGYTF.

The V call is TRBV15, the J call TRBJ1-1; unclear D gene. This CDR3 is built from 15 residues. CDR1 is LNHNV and CDR2 is YYDKDF in the germline V gene (reference sequence). Trimming cost V 0 bases and J 0 bases, with 8 bases left between them. CDR3: CATSRDLDMNTEAFF. The CDR3 nucleotides read TGTGCCACCAGCAGAGATCTAGATATGAACACTGAAGCTTTCTTT.

The chain combines TRBV28 with TRBJ2-1; tentative D call: TRBD2 (6 bases). Germline CDR1 reads MDHEN; CDR2 reads SYDVKM. V lost 7 bases to trimming and J lost 6 bases, with 10 bases between them. The CDR3 runs to 12 residues. In nucleotides, the CDR3 is TGTGCCAGCACCCTCGGGGGCAATGAGCAGTTCTTC. The encoded protein is CASTLGGNEQFF.